This TCR beta chain stems from a study of CD8+ T cells in alopecia areata. Study summary: Tofacitinib was taken orally by treated patients, and the dose was 5 to 10 mg twice daily. The study, taken as a whole, reports: Lesional scalp, especially alopecia totalis/universalis, showed higher clonality than normal scalp. Links between baseline CD8+ expansion and response need larger treated cohorts.

Regarding this clone: The antigen is not known.

Trimming pared 1 base from V and 2 bases from J, leaving 12 bases between. Germline V gene data show CDR1 as GTSNPN and CDR2 as SVGIG (reference sequence). The CDR3 has 15 amino acids. Reverse transcribed after extraction, RNA yielded cDNA as the sequencing template. Generated by immunoSEQ multiplex PCR, the TCRdb table keeps only in-frame clones and is missing some. This repertoire shows 150,000 to 200,000 clones, roughly 60% found once; its top ten account for approximately 0.93%. Sample treatment: oral pan-JAK inhibitor, 5-10 mg twice daily. The material was CD4+ T cells sorted from blood, obtained at week 24, from a patient treated with tofacitinib. The TCR sequence derives from a human donor with alopecia areata. The chain joins TRBV30 to TRBJ2-1, with D perhaps given as TRBD1 or TRBD2 (5 bases each). CDR3: CAWSEGTSTYNEQFF. As DNA, the CDR3 is TGTGCCTGGAGTGAGGGGACGAGCACCTACAATGAGCAGTTCTTC.